What follows are 13 T cell receptor beta chains derived from one specimen sequenced in a study of blood T cell repertoires in COVID-19. The assay was immunoSEQ multiplex PCR, and TCRdb's table has in-frame clones only and misses some. The sample includes roughly 50,000 clones, roughly 90% seen only once; the top ten take roughly 13%. What was sequenced was peripheral blood. Source of these receptors: an elderly man with acute or convalescent COVID-19.

The V call is TRBV2, the J call TRBJ2-2; 8 positions match TRBD2. After removal of 3 bases from V and 1 base from J, the junction contained 4 bases not matched to a gene. Germline V gene lookup returns CDR1 SNHLY and CDR2 FYNNEI. The CDR3 length is 16 residues. The CDR3 nucleotides are TGTGCCAGCAGTGACCCTAGCGGGCTGAACACCGGGGAGCTGTTTTTT. Protein sequence: CASSDPSGLNTGELFF.

The genes are TRBV5-6 and TRBJ2-5; a possible D gene is TRBD2 (5 bases). The V end lost 1 base, the J end lost 6 bases, and 19 bases lay between the germline ends. CDR3 length: 16 residues. Germline CDR1 and CDR2: SGHDT and YYEEEE. The CDR3 region has the DNA TGTGCCAGCAGCTTGCTAGGGCAGGCCGTCGGGAAGACCCAGTACTTC. Encoded protein: CASSLLGQAVGKTQYF.

The chain carries TRBV28 and TRBJ1-5, with D perhaps matching TRBD1 (5 bases). The CDR3 length is 16 residues. Looked up from germline, CDR1 is MDHEN and CDR2 is SYDVKM. V was cut by 8 bases and J by 3 bases, with 20 bases left in between. The CDR3 sequence is CASASSSGMSNQPQHF. CDR3 sequence (DNA): TGTGCCAGCGCTTCCTCGTCAGGGATGTCCAATCAGCCCCAGCATTTT. Based on the CDR3 plus reference TRBV28 and TRBJ1-5, the full variable domain is DVKVTQSSRYLVKRTGEKVFLECVQDMDHENMFWYRQDPGLGLRLIYFSYDVKMKEKGDIPEGYSVSREKKERFSLILESASTNQTSMYLCASASSSGMSNQPQHFGDGTRLSIL.

The V and J genes are TRBV5-1 and TRBJ2-1; TRBD1 matches 10 bases. The V gene end was trimmed by 4 bases and the J gene end by 9 bases; junction bases not matched to a gene: 7. This CDR3 comprises 14 residues. Germline CDR1 is SGHRS and CDR2 is YFSETQ. The CDR3: CASSRGQGMGEQFF. The CDR3 DNA sequence: TGCGCCAGCAGCCGGGGACAGGGGATGGGTGAGCAGTTCTTC.

This clone was seen just once. V and J are TRBV4-1 and TRBJ2-3, with 7 positions matching TRBD1. The CDR3 covers 14 residues. CDR1 and CDR2 (germline): MGHRA, YSYEKL. V was pared by 3 bases and J by 2 bases, with 2 bases of the junction left unmatched. CDR3 sequence: CASSQTGTTDTQYF. As DNA, the CDR3 is TGCGCCAGCAGCCAGACAGGGACCACAGATACGCAGTATTTT.

The J gene is TRBJ2-6, the V gene TRBV9; maybe TRBD1 (6 bases). Germline V CDR1 and CDR2: SGDLS, YYNGEE. This CDR3 has 15 amino acids. V was pared by 1 base and J by 4 bases, with 9 bases between. The CDR3 nucleotides read TGTGCCAGCAGCGTACGACAGGCCGGGGCCAACGTCCTGACTTTC. Translating gives CASSVRQAGANVLTF.

Comment on this clone: At the DNA level, this CDR3 is encoded by other sequences in the same sample as well. The genes are TRBV29-1 and TRBJ1-1; D gene ambiguous. The V end lost 2 bases, the J end lost 5 bases, and 9 bases lay between the germline ends. The CDR3 contains 12 residues. In germline, CDR1 is SQVTM, CDR2 ANQGSEA. The CDR3 DNA reads as TGCAGCGTTGAACCCGGTGGTACTGAAGCTTTCTTT. Amino acids: CSVEPGGTEAFF.

The chain combines TRBV11-2 with TRBJ2-2; 8 bases align to TRBD2. The CDR3 covers 15 residues. Per germline, CDR1 SGHAT and CDR2 FQNNGV. J gave up 7 bases and V 1 base, and 5 bases lay outside the gene matches. CDR3 loop: CASSLVAGTVGELFF. CDR3 DNA: TGTGCCAGCAGCTTAGTAGCGGGGACGGTCGGGGAGCTGTTTTTT.

The chain couples TRBV11-2 to TRBJ2-2; TRBD1 might be the D (6 bases). Deletions cut 5 bases from V and 6 bases from J, with 13 bases between. The CDR3 spans 14 residues. Germline V gene data show CDR1 as SGHAT and CDR2 as FQNNGV. DNA for the CDR3: TGTGCCAGCAGCCAACTGGGACACCCCGGGGAGCTGTTTTTT. Translation gives CASSQLGHPGELFF.

This clone was seen just once. The V and J genes are TRBV25-1 and TRBJ1-1; 9 positions match TRBD1. The V gene's germline CDR1 is MGHDK and CDR2 SYGVNS. The CDR3 runs 16 residues. The J segment lost 0 bases and the V segment lost 4 bases, leaving 6 bases of the junction unmatched. CDR3: CASSAGQGVMNTEAFF. CDR3 coding DNA: TGTGCCAGCAGTGCGGGACAGGGAGTCATGAACACTGAAGCTTTCTTT.

V usage is TRBV7-8 and J usage is TRBJ2-7; D uncertain. Trimming stripped 1 base from V and 5 bases from J, with 3 bases between. The CDR3 covers 11 residues. Germline V gives CDR1 SGHVS, CDR2 FQNEAQ. The CDR3 spells CASSLGDEQYF. DNA for the CDR3: TGTGCCAGCAGCTTAGGAGACGAGCAGTACTTC.

The V call is TRBV30, the J call TRBJ2-6, with D unresolved. The V gene lost 4 bases and the J gene lost 3 bases, with 4 bases spanning the gap. This CDR3 spans 12 amino acids. Germline V gives CDR1 GTSNPN, CDR2 SVGIG (reference sequence). The CDR3 spells CAWTYGANVLTF. The DNA for the CDR3 is TGTGCCTGGACTTATGGGGCCAACGTCCTGACTTTC.

In its sample, this clone was seen once. The V and J genes are TRBV28 and TRBJ2-2; tentative D call: TRBD2 (6 bases). Looked up from germline, CDR1 is MDHEN and CDR2 is SYDVKM. The length of the CDR3 is 14 residues. V was pared by 5 bases and J by 2 bases, with 9 bases between. This chain's CDR3 is CASSRGLNTGELFF. The CDR3 DNA follows: TGTGCCAGCAGTCGGGGACTTAACACCGGGGAGCTGTTTTTT.